The next 14 T cell receptor beta chains were all read from a single sample in a study of T cell changes during pregnancy in multiple sclerosis (dated by TCRdb to between 2019 and 2020). Receptors were amplified or captured by the immunoSEQ multiplex PCR assay. TCRdb re-hosts the immuneACCESS table, in-frame sequences only. Its copies lack some clones; in the studies checked, an unresolved V gene accounts for under half of them, and the cause for the rest is not known. For this sample there are just under 80,000 clones; 85% to 95% appear just once. The ten most abundant clones make up approximately 0.79% of the sample. Specimen: peripheral blood, collected in the second trimester of pregnancy. Receptors originate from a female donor in good health, enrolled as a control in a pregnancy study.

The rearrangement joins TRBV7-6 to TRBJ2-3; D might be TRBD2 (5 bases). Trimming shortened V by 1 base and J by 2 bases, and 13 bases separated the two germline ends. CDR1 SGHVS and CDR2 FNYEAQ come from the germline V gene. The CDR3 spans 16 residues. The CDR3 region has the DNA TGTGCCAGCAGCTTAGGAGGGTTGGGAAACACAGATACGCAGTATTTT. Encoded protein: CASSLGGLGNTDTQYF.

V and J are TRBV11-3 and TRBJ2-7; 13 positions match TRBD2. Germline CDR1 is SGHNT and CDR2 is YENEEA. Unmatched junction bases numbered 3, after V lost 5 bases and J lost 2 bases. The CDR3 is 15 amino acids. CDR3 sequence: CASSGGLAGPYEQYF. In DNA, the CDR3 is TGTGCCAGCAGCGGGGGACTAGCGGGGCCCTACGAGCAGTACTTC.

V usage is TRBV29-1 and J usage is TRBJ1-6; the match to TRBD1 covers 9 bases. CDR1 is SQVTM, CDR2 ANQGSEA, per germline. V was pared by 6 bases and J by 8 bases, with 5 bases of the junction left unmatched. CDR3 size: 13 residues. The CDR3 region has the DNA TGCAGCGTCCGACAGGGGGTAGATTCACCCCTCCACTTT. This sequence encodes CSVRQGVDSPLHF.

This clone is a singleton in its sample. The chain couples TRBV5-4 to TRBJ2-1; possibly TRBD2 for D (6 bases). CDR3 size: 15 residues. Germline lookup yields CDR1 SGHNT and CDR2 YYREEE (reference sequence). V was pared by 2 bases and J by 4 bases, with 13 bases between. Here the CDR3 reads CASSLRGGKYNEQFF. CDR3 in DNA: TGTGCCAGCAGCTTAAGGGGCGGGAAGTACAATGAGCAGTTCTTC.

The chain joins TRBV7-9 to TRBJ2-3; D might be TRBD1 (6 bases). The germline V and J ends were trimmed by 3 bases and 2 bases, with 15 bases remaining between them. The CDR3 sequence is 16 residues long. Germline-derived CDR1 and CDR2 are SEHNR and FQNEAQ (reference sequence). This CDR3 reads CASSLSGQGTTDTQYF. The CDR3 nucleotides are TGTGCCAGCAGCTTGTCGGGGCAGGGGACCACAGATACGCAGTATTTT.

V usage is TRBV19 and J usage is TRBJ1-1, with 7 bases aligning to TRBD1. The V gene end was trimmed by 1 base and the J gene end by 4 bases; junction bases not matched to a gene: 9. The germline V gene has CDR1 LNHDA and CDR2 SQIVND (reference sequence). The CDR3 spans 16 residues. Here the CDR3 DNA reads TGTGCCAGTAGTATAGGTCGACAGGGCTTCGGCACTGAAGCTTTCTTT. Translation gives CASSIGRQGFGTEAFF.

The rearrangement links TRBV13 to TRBJ2-4; TRBD2 is a possible D gene (5 bases). The CDR3 is 16 amino acids. The germline V gene has CDR1 PRHDT and CDR2 FYEKMQ (reference sequence). The V end was cut by 5 bases, the J end by 8 bases, with 22 bases between. This chain's CDR3 is CASSPRTDLRKDIQYF. CDR3 bases: TGTGCCAGCAGCCCGCGGACGGACTTGAGGAAGGACATTCAGTACTTC.

J is TRBJ1-6 and V is TRBV4-3; no reliable D call. Trimming removed 1 base from V and 0 bases from J, with 10 bases in between. Germline assignment: CDR1 LGHNA and CDR2 YSLEER. CDR3 length: 17 amino acids. This CDR3 is CASSQVAPSSYNSPLHF. The CDR3 region has the DNA TGCGCCAGCAGCCAAGTAGCCCCGAGCTCCTATAATTCACCCCTCCACTTT.

This chain connects TRBV11-3 to TRBJ2-5; a possible D gene is TRBD1 (5 bases). The CDR3 runs 15 residues. The germline V gene has CDR1 SGHNT and CDR2 YENEEA. V was clipped by 2 bases and J by 2 bases, with 12 bases between them. CDR3 sequence reads: CASSLFPGQQETQYF. CDR3 nucleotide sequence: TGTGCCAGCAGCTTATTCCCAGGGCAACAAGAGACCCAGTACTTC.

V gene TRBV2 combines with J gene TRBJ2-3; a weak D match, TRBD1 (6 bases). CDR3 size: 14 residues. Germline lookup yields CDR1 SNHLY and CDR2 FYNNEI. V gave up 4 bases and J gave up 1 base, with 9 bases separating them. The chain's CDR3 is CASSVSGGTDTQYF. The CDR3 nucleotides are TGTGCCAGCAGTGTGTCAGGGGGCACAGATACGCAGTATTTT.

This clone was recorded only once. CDR3 nucleotide sequence: TGTGCCAGCAGTTACTCGACACCCTACGAGCAGTACTTC. This translates into CASSYSTPYEQYF. The J gene is TRBJ2-7, the V gene TRBV6-5; no definite D call. The germline V and J ends were trimmed by 0 bases and 2 bases, with 5 bases remaining between them. CDR3 size: 13 residues. CDR1 is MNHEY, CDR2 SVGAGI, per germline.

This clone is a singleton in its sample. CDR3 sequence: CASSPDRKNIQYF. The DNA for the CDR3 is TGTGCCAGCAGCCCGGACAGGAAAAACATTCAGTACTTC. This chain joins TRBV5-4 and TRBJ2-4, with 7 bases aligning to TRBD1. CDR1 is SGHNT, CDR2 YYREEE, per germline (reference sequence). The CDR3 has 13 amino acids. With V trimmed by 4 bases and J by 4 bases, 2 bases remained unmatched.

The V and J genes are TRBV7-3 and TRBJ1-3; perhaps TRBD1 as D (5 bases). CDR1 and CDR2 from the germline V gene are SGHTA and FQGTGA. The CDR3 consists of 16 residues. Trimming pared 2 bases from V and 0 bases from J, leaving 11 bases between. The CDR3: CASSLYGGYSGNTIYF. CDR3 coding DNA: TGTGCCAGCAGCTTATATGGGGGGTACTCTGGAAACACCATATATTTT.

This clone occurred once. The chain recombines TRBV4-2 with TRBJ2-7; 9 nucleotides match TRBD2. The CDR3 loop spans 18 amino acids. CDR1 LGHNA and CDR2 YNFKEQ come from the germline V gene. V gave up 0 bases and J gave up 3 bases; unmatched junction bases: 12. The CDR3 sequence: CASSQEASGAMGGYEQYF. CDR3 coding DNA: TGTGCCAGCAGCCAAGAGGCTAGCGGGGCCATGGGAGGCTACGAGCAGTACTTC.